The clone carrying this TCR beta chain was detected ten times or more. What it recognizes is unknown. These data are taken from a study of T-cell reconstitution after alpha-beta-depleted transplantation in children. Study-wide results and caveats: About two months after transplant, alpha-beta T cells reportedly came from several hundred expanded graft clones. T-cell numbers and diversity one year post-transplant derived largely from freshly generated T cells. In some patients, recipient T cells and intrathymic progenitors surviving conditioning explained high day-60 diversity.

V shed 3 bases and J 3 bases; nucleotides not matched to a gene: 3. Germline V CDR1 and CDR2: SGHRS, YFSETQ. There are 16 residues in the CDR3. The authors prepared the TCRbeta library with unique molecular identifiers. TCRdb passed the PCR reads through MiXCR, listing each CDR3 protein once. This sample has around 700,000 distinct CDR3 sequences, with less than 15% found just once. The sample in question was PBMCs, obtained before TCRalphabeta/CD19-depleted stem cell transplant. The clonotype originates from a girl aged 2-9 years with congenital amegakaryocytic thrombocytopenia, due to receive a stem cell transplant. The V and J genes are TRBV5-1 and TRBJ2-1; 13 bases are shared with TRBD2. CDR3 protein: CASSSTSGRVYNEQFF. CDR3 DNA sequence: TGCGCCAGCAGCTCCACTAGCGGGAGGGTCTACAATGAGCAGTTCTTC.